This TCR beta chain was recovered during a study of blood T cell repertoires in COVID-19. Overall study context: Acute and convalescent COVID-19 specimens originated in the United States, Italy and Spain.

Only in-frame clones appear in the TCRdb table, and some are missing; sequencing was by immunoSEQ multiplex PCR. The table has more than 45,000 clones, roughly 82% seen once; the top ten hold roughly a fifth. CDR3 size: 14 residues. Per the germline V gene, CDR1 is GTSNPN and CDR2 is SVGIG (reference sequence). V shed 5 bases, J shed 0 bases, and the junction held 5 bases outside the gene matches. The origin of this receptor is a woman aged 55-70 years with acute or convalescent COVID-19. The source material was peripheral blood. This chain uses TRBV30 with TRBJ2-3; 7 bases are a match to TRBD1. This CDR3 is CAWDLTGSTDTQYF. CDR3 sequence (DNA): TGTGCCTGGGACTTGACAGGGAGCACAGATACGCAGTATTTT.